The 13 T cell receptor beta chains listed next were all sequenced from one sample in a study of beta chain features in type 1 diabetes (dated by TCRdb to the late 2010s). Library construction relied on the immunoSEQ multiplex PCR assay. The entire isolated RNA was reverse transcribed using the High Capacity cDNA Reverse Transcription Kit, and thus expressed TCRB transcripts were sequenced. Drawn from immuneACCESS, this table holds only the in-frame rearrangements with V and J called that TCRdb kept. Clones are partly lost; checked studies trace under half to an unresolved V gene and leave the rest unexplained. Present in this sample are under 300,000 clones, just over 20% of which were seen just once. 0.025% to 0.035% of the sample is held by the ten biggest clonotypes. Which antigens these TCRs recognize remains unknown. What the research found in general, with its limitations: Type 1 diabetes patients showed a moderate but significant shortening of TCRB CDR3 length in all four CD4+ subsets.

The sample consisted of naive CD4+ T cells from blood. The cell subset or site label of this sample denotes: true naive CD4+ T cells. All receptors derive from a woman between 40 and 55 years old with type 1 diabetes.

The rearrangement joins TRBV29-1 to TRBJ1-4, with 12 nucleotides matching TRBD1. The CDR3 is made up of 13 amino acids. Germline V gene lookup returns CDR1 SQVTM and CDR2 ANQGSEA. V lost 7 bases, J lost 8 bases, and 5 bases stayed unmatched. The CDR3 coding sequence is TGCAGCGCAACCGGGACAGGGGGCGAAAAACTGTTTTTT. Amino acids: CSATGTGGEKLFF.

The chain couples TRBV7-3 to TRBJ2-1, with D unresolved. CDR3 size: 13 residues. Between the trimmed V and J ends, which lost 2 bases and 4 bases, there was a span of 6 bases. Germline V gives CDR1 SGHTA, CDR2 FQGTGA. The CDR3 here is CASSLVSYNEQFF. CDR3 bases: TGTGCCAGCAGCTTAGTCAGTTACAATGAGCAGTTCTTC.

This rearrangement joins TRBV2 to TRBJ2-6; D not resolved. Deletions cut 2 bases from V and 0 bases from J, with 5 bases between. Germline lookup yields CDR1 SNHLY and CDR2 FYNNEI. The CDR3 spans 15 residues. CDR3 coding DNA: TGTGCCAGCAGTGAACAATTCTCTGGGGCCAACGTCCTGACTTTC. Translated: CASSEQFSGANVLTF.

This chain connects TRBV7-2 to TRBJ1-5; D unclear. The germline CDR1 and CDR2 sequences are SGHTA and FQGNSA. Trimming pared 6 bases from V and 1 base from J, leaving 10 bases between. This CDR3 is 14 amino acids long. This CDR3 reads CASRMTGSNQPQHF. In DNA form, the CDR3 reads TGTGCCAGCAGAATGACCGGGAGCAATCAGCCCCAGCATTTT.

The chain carries TRBV18 and TRBJ1-1; D gene unclear. Trimming took off 5 bases at V and 1 base at J, with 8 bases between the two ends. The germline V gene encodes CDR1 KGHSH and CDR2 LQKENI. This CDR3 is built from 13 residues. DNA of the CDR3: TGTGCCAGCTCAGGGCGGGAGAACACTGAAGCTTTCTTT. The encoded protein is CASSGRENTEAFF.

Only a few counts were recorded for this clone. The chain carries TRBV9 and TRBJ1-4; 9 bases are a match to TRBD1. This CDR3 spans 16 amino acids. Germline values: CDR1 SGDLS, CDR2 YYNGEE. Unmatched junction bases numbered 5, after V lost 2 bases and J lost 3 bases. The CDR3 region has the DNA TGTGCCAGCAGCGTCGGACAGGGGAGGTCTAATGAAAAACTGTTTTTT. Residues: CASSVGQGRSNEKLFF.

This clone turned up a few times. CDR3 amino acids: CASSLARGGFYGYTF. In DNA, the CDR3 is TGTGCCAGCAGCTTAGCGCGGGGAGGATTCTATGGCTACACCTTC. J is TRBJ1-2 and V is TRBV7-9; D is unresolved. V shed 0 bases and J shed 4 bases, with 12 bases lying between them. Germline V gives CDR1 SEHNR, CDR2 FQNEAQ (reference sequence). The length of the CDR3 is 15 residues.

The V call is TRBV9, the J call TRBJ2-5; 9 positions match TRBD1. V gave up 3 bases and J gave up 2 bases; unmatched junction bases: 5. CDR1 and CDR2 (germline): SGDLS, YYNGEE. This CDR3 is 15 amino acids long. The CDR3 here is CASSATGGSQETQYF. The CDR3 DNA is TGTGCCAGCAGCGCGACAGGGGGGAGTCAAGAGACCCAGTACTTC.

This clone was found a few times. The chain recombines TRBV9 with TRBJ2-1, with 11 bases lining up with TRBD2. The V and J ends lost 1 base and 5 bases, in that order; junction bases with no gene match: 5. Germline CDR1 SGDLS, CDR2 YYNGEE. CDR3 length equals 16 residues. This chain's CDR3 is CASSVSGTSGHNEQFF. In DNA form, the CDR3 reads TGTGCCAGCAGCGTAAGCGGGACTAGCGGACACAATGAGCAGTTCTTC. The full variable domain, rest sourced from reference TRBV9 and TRBJ2-1, is DSGVTQTPKHLITATGQRVTLRCSPRSGDLSVYWYQQSLDQGLQFLIQYYNGEERAKGNILERFSAQQFPDLHSELNLSSLELGDSALYFCASSVSGTSGHNEQFFGPGTRLTVL.

The chain combines TRBV2 with TRBJ2-5; 8 nucleotides match TRBD2. The V gene end was trimmed by 7 bases and the J gene end by 5 bases; junction bases not matched to a gene: 9. In germline, CDR1 is SNHLY, CDR2 FYNNEI. The CDR3 is 14 residues long. Here the CDR3 DNA reads TGTGCCAGCATGGTCGGACTAGCTACTGAGACCCAGTACTTC. Protein product: CASMVGLATETQYF.

The chain has TRBV11-1 and TRBJ1-6, with TRBD1 identical over 10 bases. The CDR3 runs 15 residues. Germline assignment: CDR1 SGHAT and CDR2 FQDESV (reference sequence). J lost 10 bases, V lost 5 bases, and 8 bases had no gene match. As DNA, the CDR3 is TGTGCCAGCAGCATCGAACCGGGACAGGGGTCACCCCTCCACTTT. This translates into CASSIEPGQGSPLHF.

This rearrangement joins TRBV4-2 to TRBJ2-1; 7 bases are a match to TRBD2. With V trimmed by 1 base and J by 4 bases, 7 bases remained unmatched. The CDR3 consists of 16 residues. Looked up from germline, CDR1 is LGHNA and CDR2 is YNFKEQ. The CDR3: CASSQASLAEYNEQFF. The CDR3 DNA reads TGTGCCAGCAGCCAAGCGAGTCTAGCGGAATACAATGAGCAGTTCTTC.

This clone was observed a handful of times. The V gene is TRBV7-9, the J gene TRBJ1-2; the D is unclear. This CDR3 spans 14 amino acids. Germline loops: CDR1 SEHNR, CDR2 FQNEAQ (reference sequence). Trimming left V 3 bases short and J 2 bases short, with 10 bases between. CDR3 in DNA: TGTGCCAGCAGCTTCCCACTTGCAAACTATGGCTACACCTTC. Translation gives CASSFPLANYGYTF.